This passage covers 27 T cell receptor beta chains from one sample sequenced in a study of beta chain features in type 1 diabetes. The study reverse transcribed the entire isolated RNA, so it sequenced expressed TCRB transcripts. Repertoires were generated with immunoSEQ multiplex PCR, while TCRdb's copy carries only in-frame clones and drops some. The table has 450,000 to 600,000 clones, roughly 31% seen once. The sample taken for sequencing was naive CD4+ T cells from blood. These receptors were collected from a man aged 18 to 35 in good health.

The chain has TRBV14 and TRBJ1-5, with D possibly TRBD1 on 5 matching bases. CDR1 and CDR2 from the germline V gene are SGHDN and FVKESK. Trimming stripped 3 bases from V and 3 bases from J, with 6 bases between. This CDR3 has 13 amino acids. The CDR3 coding sequence is TGTGCCAGCAGCCAGGGACTCAATCAGCCCCAGCATTTT. It yields the protein CASSQGLNQPQHF.

The chain uses TRBV5-5 and TRBJ2-7, with D possibly matching TRBD2 (5 bases). This CDR3 is built from 14 residues. Trimming took 4 bases from V and 6 from J, leaving 17 bases between them. Germline values: CDR1 SGHKS, CDR2 YYEKEE (reference sequence). This CDR3 reads CASSVQAEGLEQYF. The DNA for the CDR3 is TGTGCCAGCAGCGTTCAGGCCGAGGGTCTCGAGCAGTACTTC.

This clone was recorded a few times. The chain joins TRBV2 to TRBJ2-7; weak D call: TRBD2 (6 bases). The germline CDR1 and CDR2 sequences are SNHLY and FYNNEI. CDR3 length: 12 residues. V was trimmed by 2 bases and J by 6 bases, leaving 8 bases between them. Written as DNA, the CDR3 is TGTGCCAGCAGTGAATGGGGAGGCGAGCAGTACTTC. Translating gives CASSEWGGEQYF.

V is TRBV28 and J is TRBJ2-7, with TRBD2 identical over 13 bases. Trimming at V came to 8 bases and at J to 4 bases, leaving 8 bases not matched to a gene. Germline-derived CDR1 and CDR2 are MDHEN and SYDVKM. The CDR3 is made up of 15 amino acids. The CDR3 nucleotides read TGTGCCAGCCGACTAGCGGGAGGTGGTTCTTACGAGCAGTACTTC. As protein: CASRLAGGGSYEQYF.

DNA of the CDR3: TGTGCCAGGGACTCCGGGACTAGCGGTCCCCAATCACATGAGCAGTTCTTC. This sequence encodes CARDSGTSGPQSHEQFF. The chain joins TRBV14 to TRBJ2-1, with 11 bases aligning to TRBD2. With V trimmed by 9 bases and J by 8 bases, 18 bases remained unmatched. The CDR3 is 17 amino acids. From germline, CDR1 is SGHDN and CDR2 FVKESK.

The V gene is TRBV5-4, the J gene TRBJ1-1; the match to TRBD1 covers 8 bases. Trimming took 4 bases from V and 1 from J; bases not matched to a gene: 6. The CDR3 length is 15 residues. Germline loops: CDR1 SGHNT, CDR2 YYREEE (reference sequence). For the CDR3, the DNA is TGTGCCAGCAGCCGACCGACAGGGGCGAACACTGAAGCTTTCTTT. This translates into CASSRPTGANTEAFF.

The gene calls are TRBV9 and TRBJ2-1; possibly TRBD2 for D (5 bases). Germline loops: CDR1 SGDLS, CDR2 YYNGEE. V was cut by 5 bases and J by 0 bases, with 12 bases left in between. The CDR3 has 15 residues. The CDR3 here is CASRDTGSSYNEQFF. The CDR3 DNA is TGTGCCAGCAGAGATACGGGAAGCTCCTACAATGAGCAGTTCTTC.

This clone was picked up a small number of times. This chain joins TRBV30 and TRBJ2-7; TRBD1 might be the D (6 bases). V lost 4 bases, J lost 4 bases, and 11 bases lay in between. CDR3 length: 12 residues. Germline values: CDR1 GTSNPN, CDR2 SVGIG (reference sequence). CDR3 DNA sequence: TGTGCCTGGAAGGGCAGGGGATACGAGCAGTACTTC. Translating it yields CAWKGRGYEQYF.

The chain couples TRBV5-4 to TRBJ2-3; D could derive from TRBD1 or TRBD2 (6 bases each). V lost 0 bases and J 3 bases, leaving 11 bases between the germline ends. This CDR3 region has 15 residues. Germline assignment: CDR1 SGHNT and CDR2 YYREEE (reference sequence). CDR3 loop: CASSLGGAGTDTQYF. CDR3 DNA sequence: TGTGCCAGCAGCTTGGGGGGGGCAGGTACAGATACGCAGTATTTT.

This sequence joins TRBV6-5 and TRBJ2-3; 9 nucleotides agree with TRBD2. Per germline, CDR1 MNHEY and CDR2 SVGAGI. This CDR3 is 16 amino acids long. With V trimmed by 0 bases and J by 5 bases, 6 bases remained unmatched. CDR3 protein: CASSYSGGRAGDTQYF. The DNA for the CDR3 is TGTGCCAGCAGTTACTCGGGCGGGAGGGCCGGAGATACGCAGTATTTT.

The chain couples TRBV7-8 to TRBJ1-2; 7 bases fit TRBD1. Germline V gene data show CDR1 as SGHVS and CDR2 as FQNEAQ. The CDR3 sequence is 13 residues long. After removal of 4 bases from V and 4 bases from J, the junction contained 3 bases not matched to a gene. The CDR3 DNA reads TGTGCCAGCAGCTCGGACAGGAGCTATGGCTACACCTTC. Translating it yields CASSSDRSYGYTF. Looking up the rest from reference TRBV7-8 and TRBJ1-2 gives the full variable domain: GAGVSQSPRYKVAKRGQDVALRCDPISGHVSLFWYQQALGQGPEFLTYFQNEAQLDKSGLPSDRFFAERPEGSVSTLKIQRTQQEDSAVYLCASSSDRSYGYTFGSGTRLTVV.

This chain links TRBV25-1 with TRBJ2-7; D possibly uses TRBD1 or TRBD2 (5 bases each). V was trimmed by 2 bases and J by 9 bases, leaving 14 bases between them. Germline V gene sequence: CDR1 MGHDK, CDR2 SYGVNS. The CDR3 loop spans 13 amino acids. The CDR3 reads CASSEIGGSVQYF. As DNA, the CDR3 is TGTGCCAGCAGTGAAATTGGGGGTTCAGTGCAGTACTTC.

The chain combines TRBV15 with TRBJ1-5; no reliable D call. The CDR3 has 14 residues. Trimming cost V 1 base and J 7 bases, with 11 bases left between them. CDR1 is LNHNV, CDR2 YYDKDF, per germline (reference sequence). CDR3 nucleotide sequence: TGTGCCACCAGCAGAGCCCAAGTGGGGCAGCCCCAGCATTTT. Protein sequence: CATSRAQVGQPQHF.

This clone showed up just a few times. V gene TRBV2 combines with J gene TRBJ2-5, with D possibly being TRBD2 (5 bases). The V end lost 7 bases, the J end lost 1 base, and 7 bases lay between the germline ends. CDR1 SNHLY and CDR2 FYNNEI come from the germline V gene. The CDR3 has 12 residues. The CDR3 region has the DNA TGTGCCAGCACGGGGTCCCAAGAGACCCAGTACTTC. The encoded protein is CASTGSQETQYF.

This CDR3 is CASSFEWNTEAFF. The CDR3 DNA reads TGTGCCAGCAGCTTCGAGTGGAACACTGAAGCTTTCTTT. The chain links TRBV7-9 to TRBJ1-1, with D hard to call. In germline, CDR1 is SEHNR, CDR2 FQNEAQ (reference sequence). V was pared by 3 bases and J by 1 base, with 6 bases between. This CDR3 is built from 13 residues.

The CDR3 DNA is TGCGCCAGCAGCCTCCCGGGCGGATCCTACGAGCAGTACTTC. Translating it yields CASSLPGGSYEQYF. The rearrangement joins TRBV4-1 to TRBJ2-7; D uncertain. This CDR3 comprises 14 residues. Germline CDR1 is MGHRA and CDR2 is YSYEKL. With 4 bases removed from V and 1 base from J, the gap between germline ends came to 11 bases.

Notes on this clone: The germline gene is not matched at one end of the junction; a read error may be the cause. V gene TRBV29-1 combines with J gene TRBJ2-7; possibly TRBD1 or TRBD2 for D (6 bases each). This CDR3 is built from 14 residues. CDR1 SQVTM and CDR2 ANQGSEA come from the germline V gene. The CDR3 DNA reads as TGCAGCGTCGAAGTGGGACGGGGGCACGGCGAGCAGTACTTC. Translation gives CSVEVGRGHGEQYF.

V gene TRBV7-2 combines with J gene TRBJ2-3; weak D call: TRBD1 (5 bases). Germline V gene lookup returns CDR1 SGHTA and CDR2 FQGNSA. V was pared by 3 bases and J by 0 bases, with 13 bases between. This CDR3 spans 16 amino acids. The CDR3 sequence: CASSFTGPPSTDTQYF. The CDR3 DNA reads as TGTGCCAGCAGCTTTACAGGCCCCCCTAGCACAGATACGCAGTATTTT.

CDR3 in amino acids: CASSLGTAGRYEQYF. The DNA for the CDR3 is TGTGCCAGCAGCTTAGGGACAGCGGGCCGGTACGAGCAGTACTTC. The chain joins TRBV7-2 to TRBJ2-7; D may match TRBD1 or TRBD2 (6 bases each). Trimming took 1 base from V and 4 from J, leaving 14 bases between them. CDR1 is SGHTA, CDR2 FQGNSA, per germline. This CDR3 has 15 amino acids.

This clone was counted between two and nine times. V is TRBV30 and J is TRBJ2-6; TRBD1 agrees at 10 bases. The germline CDR1 and CDR2 sequences are GTSNPN and SVGIG (reference sequence). V lost 3 bases to trimming and J lost 2 bases; unmatched junction nucleotides: 10. The CDR3 runs 18 residues. This CDR3 is CAWRPPGQGRPGANVLTF. CDR3 nucleotides: TGTGCCTGGAGACCTCCGGGACAGGGGCGCCCTGGGGCCAACGTCCTGACTTTC.

As to this clone: Other nucleotide sequences from this sample produce the same CDR3. This sequence joins TRBV7-9 and TRBJ2-5; D gene ambiguous. The CDR3 has 13 residues. V lost 0 bases, J lost 4 bases, and 6 bases lay in between. From germline, CDR1 is SEHNR and CDR2 FQNEAQ (reference sequence). CDR3 in amino acids: CASSLAGSETQYF. In nucleotides, the CDR3 is TGTGCCAGCAGCTTAGCAGGGTCAGAGACCCAGTACTTC.

The chain combines TRBV10-3 with TRBJ2-2; TRBD1 might be the D (6 bases). The CDR3 loop spans 14 amino acids. V was clipped by 7 bases and J by 6 bases, with 15 bases between them. Germline assignment: CDR1 ENHRY and CDR2 SYGVKD. The CDR3 DNA sequence: TGTGCCATCACTGACGACAGGCACGCCGGGGAGCTGTTTTTT. Protein: CAITDDRHAGELFF.

This clone was counted a few times. The rearrangement uses TRBV7-9 and TRBJ2-5, with no clear D. Looked up from germline, CDR1 is SEHNR and CDR2 is FQNEAQ (reference sequence). The V and J ends lost 5 bases and 5 bases respectively, with 12 bases between them. There are 13 residues in the CDR3. The CDR3 region has the DNA TGTGCCAGCAGCGTGGAGAACACGGAGACCCAGTACTTC. Translated, it gives CASSVENTETQYF. The full variable domain, rest sourced from reference TRBV7-9 and TRBJ2-5, is DTGVSQNPRHKITKRGQNVTFRCDPISEHNRLYWYRQTLGQGPEFLTYFQNEAQLEKSRLLSDRFSAERPKGSFSTLEIQRTEQGDSAMYLCASSVENTETQYFGPGTRLLVL.

This chain joins TRBV7-2 and TRBJ2-5; D is ambiguous. Trimming removed 1 base at V and 0 bases at J, with 6 bases between. The CDR3 is made up of 14 amino acids. CDR1 is SGHTA and CDR2 is FQGNSA in the germline V gene. DNA of the CDR3: TGTGCCAGCAGCTTAGATACCCACCAAGAGACCCAGTACTTC. It translates to CASSLDTHQETQYF.

The chain combines TRBV7-6 with TRBJ1-3; no definite D call. Germline lookup yields CDR1 SGHVS and CDR2 FNYEAQ. There are 13 residues in the CDR3. Deletions cut 5 bases from V and 4 bases from J, with 9 bases between. The CDR3 is CASSPAVGNTIYF. In DNA, the CDR3 is TGTGCCAGCAGCCCCGCTGTAGGAAACACCATATATTTT.

The chain is built from TRBV10-3 and TRBJ2-2, with D possibly matching TRBD2 (5 bases). This CDR3 contains 15 residues. Germline V lookup: CDR1 ENHRY, CDR2 SYGVKD. The ends were cut back, 6 bases at V and 3 bases at J, with 14 bases in the middle. In DNA form, the CDR3 reads TGTGCCATCAGGGGGTCCCCGGAGGACACCGGGGAGCTGTTTTTT. This encodes CAIRGSPEDTGELFF.

The gene calls are TRBV29-1 and TRBJ2-7, with 7 bases identical to TRBD2. The CDR3 extends over 12 amino acids. Germline assignment: CDR1 SQVTM and CDR2 ANQGSEA. V trimming: 4 bases; J trimming: 4 bases; junction bases outside the gene matches: 4. The CDR3 DNA reads TGCAGCGTTGTTGGCGGGAGTTACGAGCAGTACTTC. The encoded protein is CSVVGGSYEQYF.